This T cell receptor beta chain derives from a study of OX40 agonist ivuxolimab in advanced cancers. Study as a whole: Patients were given ivuxolimab, an antibody that agonizes OX40 (CD134). General observations from the study: CD8+ T cells were the subset that, on average, had more expanded clones than CD4+.

This CDR3 contains 17 residues. Trimming removed 4 bases from V and 4 bases from J, with 18 bases in between. The V gene's germline CDR1 is SGHNT and CDR2 YYREEE (reference sequence). Here immunoSEQ multiplex PCR was the method, and the copy in TCRdb shows in-frame clones only, minus some. The repertoire consists of some 89,000 clones, with 84% occurring once and the leading ten covering about 1.7%. As concerns this clone: Antigen: not known.

Excluded were patients having autoimmune disease history or systemic immunosuppression. Sequences were derived from CD4+ or CD8+ T cells sorted from blood, sampled in a trial of the OX40 agonist ivuxolimab. This receptor was identified in an adult with an advanced solid tumor such as melanoma, head and neck, liver or kidney cancer. The chain couples TRBV5-4 to TRBJ2-6, with D possibly being TRBD1 or TRBD2 (6 bases each). CDR3 amino acids: CASSLGLGAVGANVLTF. The CDR3 nucleotides are TGTGCCAGCAGCCTGGGACTGGGGGCCGTCGGGGCCAACGTCCTGACTTTC.